A single T cell receptor beta chain is shown here with its context. The antigen remains undetermined. Sequencing was performed with immunoSEQ multiplex PCR; in TCRdb, only in-frame clones are kept and a portion is missing. The data show approximately 1.9 million clones, just over 90% seen once. This specimen belongs to a study of shared clonotypes between healthy human individuals. Whole-study context: Donors, aged 18 to 49, were a couple of women and a few men. General study points: Generation probabilities of non-shared clonotypes were lower (relative to those shared by all four donors).

Naivety among CD8 cells was defined by CD45RO negativity and positive CCR7 selection, thereby excluding terminally differentiated effector memory CD45RA+ cells. The CDR3 contains 20 residues. Input material: naive CD8+ T cells from PBMCs. The clonotype was recovered from a man between 18 and 29 years old in good health. Some clones in this sample may be carry-over from other donors' samples. The chain couples TRBV21-1 to TRBJ2-6. TRBV21-1 is a pseudogene locus. The CDR3 DNA follows: TGTGCCACGACCCAAGGGGTCAGGGACCCACCCAACTCTGGGGCCAACGTCCTGACTTTC. It translates to CATTQGVRDPPNSGANVLTF.